This T cell receptor beta chain was profiled in a study of CD8+ T cells in alopecia areata. The V and J ends lost 2 bases and 2 bases respectively, with 9 bases between them. Per germline, CDR1 SNHLY and CDR2 FYNNEI. CDR3 length: 14 residues. Extracted RNA was reverse transcribed, and the resulting cDNA served as sequencing template. TCRdb keeps only in-frame clones here, not all; method: immunoSEQ multiplex PCR. The data hold over 150,000 clones, with about 61% observed a single time. The sequenced sample was CD8+ T cells sorted from blood. This chain connects TRBV2 to TRBJ1-2; D is undetermined. The sequence came from a human donor in good health. CDR3 amino acids: CASSELPVNYGYTF. The CDR3 DNA reads TGTGCCAGCAGTGAACTTCCAGTGAACTATGGCTACACCTTC.